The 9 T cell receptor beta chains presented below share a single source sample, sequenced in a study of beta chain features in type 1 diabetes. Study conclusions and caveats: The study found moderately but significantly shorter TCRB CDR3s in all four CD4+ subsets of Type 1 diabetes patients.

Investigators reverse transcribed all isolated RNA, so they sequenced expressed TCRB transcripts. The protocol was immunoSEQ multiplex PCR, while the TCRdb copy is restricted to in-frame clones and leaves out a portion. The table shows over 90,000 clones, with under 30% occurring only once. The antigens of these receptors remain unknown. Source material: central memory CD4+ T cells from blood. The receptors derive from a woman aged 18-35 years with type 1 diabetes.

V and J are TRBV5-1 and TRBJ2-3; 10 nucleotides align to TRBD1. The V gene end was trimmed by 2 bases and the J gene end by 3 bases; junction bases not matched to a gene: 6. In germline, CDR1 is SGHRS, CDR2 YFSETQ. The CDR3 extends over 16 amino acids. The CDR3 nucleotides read TGCGCCAGCAGCTTCTCACGACAGGGGGCAACAGATACGCAGTATTTT. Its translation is CASSFSRQGATDTQYF.

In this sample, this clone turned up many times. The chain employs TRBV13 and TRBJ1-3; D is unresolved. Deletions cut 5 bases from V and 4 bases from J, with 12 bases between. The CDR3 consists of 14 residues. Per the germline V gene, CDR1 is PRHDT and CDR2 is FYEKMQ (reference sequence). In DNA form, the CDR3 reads TGTGCCAGCAGCCCTGGGAGCTCGGGAAACACCATATATTTT. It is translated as CASSPGSSGNTIYF.

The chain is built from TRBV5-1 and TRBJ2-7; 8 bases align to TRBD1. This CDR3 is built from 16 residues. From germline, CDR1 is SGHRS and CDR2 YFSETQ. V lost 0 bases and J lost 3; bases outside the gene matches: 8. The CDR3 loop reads CASSLEGFGTGYEQYF. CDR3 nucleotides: TGCGCCAGCAGCTTGGAGGGGTTTGGGACAGGCTACGAGCAGTACTTC.

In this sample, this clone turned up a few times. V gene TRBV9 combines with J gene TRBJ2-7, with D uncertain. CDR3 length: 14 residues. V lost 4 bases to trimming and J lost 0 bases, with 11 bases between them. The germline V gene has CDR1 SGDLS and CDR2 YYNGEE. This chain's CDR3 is CASSPFFSSYEQYF. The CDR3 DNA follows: TGTGCCAGCAGCCCTTTCTTCAGCTCCTACGAGCAGTACTTC.

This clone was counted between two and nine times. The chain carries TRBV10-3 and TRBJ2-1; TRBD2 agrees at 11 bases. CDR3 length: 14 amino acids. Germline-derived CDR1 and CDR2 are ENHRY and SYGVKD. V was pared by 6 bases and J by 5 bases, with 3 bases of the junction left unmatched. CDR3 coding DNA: TGTGCCATCAGCCCGGGACTAGCGGACAATGAGCAGTTCTTC. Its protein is CAISPGLADNEQFF.

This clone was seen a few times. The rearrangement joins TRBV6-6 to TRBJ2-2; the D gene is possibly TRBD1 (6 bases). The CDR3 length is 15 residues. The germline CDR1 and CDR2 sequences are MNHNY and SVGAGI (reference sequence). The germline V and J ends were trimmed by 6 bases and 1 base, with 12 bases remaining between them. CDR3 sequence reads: CASRAGTQNTGELFF. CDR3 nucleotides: TGTGCCAGCAGGGCCGGGACACAGAACACCGGGGAGCTGTTTTTT.

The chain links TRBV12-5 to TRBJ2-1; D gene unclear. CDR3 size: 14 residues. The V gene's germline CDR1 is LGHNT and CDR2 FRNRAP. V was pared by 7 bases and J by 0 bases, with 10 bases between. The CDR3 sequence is CASAKESSYNEQFF. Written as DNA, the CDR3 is TGTGCTAGTGCCAAAGAGAGCTCCTACAATGAGCAGTTCTTC.

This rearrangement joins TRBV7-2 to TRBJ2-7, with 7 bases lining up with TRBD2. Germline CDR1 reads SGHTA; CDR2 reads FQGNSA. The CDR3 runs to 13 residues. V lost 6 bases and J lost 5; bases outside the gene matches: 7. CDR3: CASSSSGSNEQYF. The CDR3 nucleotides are TGTGCCAGCAGTTCTAGCGGTTCCAACGAGCAGTACTTC.

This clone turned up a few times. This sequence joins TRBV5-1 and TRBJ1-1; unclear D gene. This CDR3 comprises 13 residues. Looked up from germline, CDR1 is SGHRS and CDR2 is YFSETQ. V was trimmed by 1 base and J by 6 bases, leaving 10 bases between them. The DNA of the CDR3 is TGCGCCAGCAGCTTGCTCTCTAACGCTGAAGCTTTCTTT. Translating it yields CASSLLSNAEAFF.